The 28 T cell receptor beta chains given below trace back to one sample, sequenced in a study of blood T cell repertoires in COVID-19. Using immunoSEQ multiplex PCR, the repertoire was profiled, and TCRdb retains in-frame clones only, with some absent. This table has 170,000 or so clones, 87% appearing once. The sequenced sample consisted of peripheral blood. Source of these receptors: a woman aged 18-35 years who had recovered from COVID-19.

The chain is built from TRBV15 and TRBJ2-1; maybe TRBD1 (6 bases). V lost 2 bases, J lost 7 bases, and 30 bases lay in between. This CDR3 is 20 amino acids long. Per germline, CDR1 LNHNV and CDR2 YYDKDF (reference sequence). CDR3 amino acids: CATSRNPGTTFDRSGNEQFF. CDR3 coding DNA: TGTGCCACCAGCAGAAACCCTGGAACGACGTTCGACAGGTCCGGGAATGAGCAGTTCTTC.

In nucleotides, the CDR3 is TGTGCCAGCAGCTTCCAACAGGGAGTGGTAGAGACCCAGTACTTC. It yields the protein CASSFQQGVVETQYF. This rearrangement joins TRBV11-2 to TRBJ2-5; D is perhaps TRBD1 (6 bases). CDR1 and CDR2 (germline): SGHAT, FQNNGV. The V end was cut by 3 bases, the J end by 4 bases, with 15 bases between. The CDR3 has 15 amino acids.

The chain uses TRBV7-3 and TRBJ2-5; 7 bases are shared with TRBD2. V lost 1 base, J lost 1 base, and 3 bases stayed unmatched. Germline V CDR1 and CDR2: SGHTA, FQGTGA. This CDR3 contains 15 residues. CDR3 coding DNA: TGTGCCAGCAGCTTAATGCCGGGGGGCCAAGAGACCCAGTACTTC. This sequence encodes CASSLMPGGQETQYF.

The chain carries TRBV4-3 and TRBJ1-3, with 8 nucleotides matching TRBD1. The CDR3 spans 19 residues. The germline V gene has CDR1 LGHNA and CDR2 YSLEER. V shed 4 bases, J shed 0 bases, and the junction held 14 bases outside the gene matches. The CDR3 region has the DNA TGCGCCAGCAGCCGAGGGACAGGAAACACCGAAGCCTCTGGAAACACCATATATTTT. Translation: CASSRGTGNTEASGNTIYF.

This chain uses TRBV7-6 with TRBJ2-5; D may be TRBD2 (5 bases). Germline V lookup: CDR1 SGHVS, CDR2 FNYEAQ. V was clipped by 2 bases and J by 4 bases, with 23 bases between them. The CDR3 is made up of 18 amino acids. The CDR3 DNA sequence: TGTGCCAGCAGCTTAAAGTCCGAGGGCAATAATGATCGAGAGACCCAGTACTTC. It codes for CASSLKSEGNNDRETQYF.

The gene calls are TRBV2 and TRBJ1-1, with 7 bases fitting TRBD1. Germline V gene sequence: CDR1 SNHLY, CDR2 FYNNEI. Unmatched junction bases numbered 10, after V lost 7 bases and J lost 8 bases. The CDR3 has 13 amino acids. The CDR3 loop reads CASTSDRAFEAFF. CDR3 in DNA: TGTGCCAGCACCTCCGACAGGGCTTTCGAAGCTTTCTTT.

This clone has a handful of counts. The CDR3, as DNA: TGTGCCAGCAGCTCCCTGGGCAGGGGTCACACCGGGGAGCTGTTTTTT. Translation gives CASSSLGRGHTGELFF. The chain joins TRBV5-6 to TRBJ2-2, with a possible D match to TRBD1 (6 bases). This CDR3 is built from 16 residues. The germline gives CDR1 SGHDT, CDR2 YYEEEE. The V gene lost 3 bases and the J gene lost 3 bases, with 15 bases spanning the gap.

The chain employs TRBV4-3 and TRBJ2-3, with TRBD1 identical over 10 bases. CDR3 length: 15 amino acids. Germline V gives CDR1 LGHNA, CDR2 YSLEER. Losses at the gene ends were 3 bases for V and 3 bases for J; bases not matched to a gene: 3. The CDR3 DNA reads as TGCGCCAGCAGCCAGGACAGGGGGAAGACAGATACGCAGTATTTT. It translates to CASSQDRGKTDTQYF.

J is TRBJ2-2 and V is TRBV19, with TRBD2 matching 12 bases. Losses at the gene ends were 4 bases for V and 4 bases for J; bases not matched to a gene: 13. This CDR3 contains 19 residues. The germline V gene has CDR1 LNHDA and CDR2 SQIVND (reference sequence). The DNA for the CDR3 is TGTGCCAGTAGTACATGGGGCACTAGCGGGAGGAGACGCACCGGGGAGCTGTTTTTT. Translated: CASSTWGTSGRRRTGELFF.

The CDR3 DNA sequence: TGTGCCAGCAGCGTAGGCGGAGGGACAGGGGTCTCTGGAAACACCATATATTTT. Protein sequence: CASSVGGGTGVSGNTIYF. V usage is TRBV9 and J usage is TRBJ1-3; 10 positions agree with TRBD1. V shed 0 bases, J shed 0 bases, and the junction held 6 bases outside the gene matches. The CDR3 has 18 amino acids. Germline V gene sequence: CDR1 SGDLS, CDR2 YYNGEE.

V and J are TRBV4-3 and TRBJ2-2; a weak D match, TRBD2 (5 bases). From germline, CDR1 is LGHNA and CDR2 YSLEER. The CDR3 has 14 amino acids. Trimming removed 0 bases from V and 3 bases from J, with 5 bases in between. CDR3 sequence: CASSQDSDTGELFF. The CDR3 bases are TGCGCCAGCAGCCAAGATAGCGACACCGGGGAGCTGTTTTTT.

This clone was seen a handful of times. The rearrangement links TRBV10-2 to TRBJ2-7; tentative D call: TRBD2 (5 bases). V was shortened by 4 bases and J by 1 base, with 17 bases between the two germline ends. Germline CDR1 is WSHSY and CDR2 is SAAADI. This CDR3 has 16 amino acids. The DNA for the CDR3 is TGCGCCAGCAGTGTTAGCGAGATCGTTTGGTCCTACGAGCAGTACGTC. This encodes CASSVSEIVWSYEQYV.

CDR3 sequence: CASSQDTIVVTDTQYF. In DNA, the CDR3 is TGTGCCAGCAGCCAAGATACTATAGTAGTGACAGATACGCAGTATTTT. V usage is TRBV4-2 and J usage is TRBJ2-3; the D is unclear. CDR1 LGHNA and CDR2 YNFKEQ come from the germline V gene. V was cut by 0 bases and J by 3 bases, with 13 bases left in between. The CDR3 totals 16 residues.

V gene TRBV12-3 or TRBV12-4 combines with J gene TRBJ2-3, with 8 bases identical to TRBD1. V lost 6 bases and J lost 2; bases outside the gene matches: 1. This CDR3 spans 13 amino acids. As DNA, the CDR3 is TGTGCCAGCAGCCAGGGGGCCACAGATACGCAGTATTTT. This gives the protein CASSQGATDTQYF.

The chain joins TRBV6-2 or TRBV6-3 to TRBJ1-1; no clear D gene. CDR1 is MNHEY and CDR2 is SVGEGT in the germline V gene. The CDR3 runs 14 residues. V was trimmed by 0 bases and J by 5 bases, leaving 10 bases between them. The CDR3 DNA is TGTGCCAGCAGTTACTCGGAGGGCACGACTGAAGCTTTCTTT. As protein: CASSYSEGTTEAFF.

The CDR3 reads CSVEGQGVETQYF. The CDR3 bases are TGCAGCGTTGAGGGACAGGGAGTGGAGACCCAGTACTTC. The V and J genes are TRBV29-1 and TRBJ2-5, with 9 bases lining up with TRBD1. Germline CDR1 reads SQVTM; CDR2 reads ANQGSEA. The CDR3 runs 13 residues. The V segment lost 3 bases and the J segment 5 bases; nucleotides outside the gene matches: 4.

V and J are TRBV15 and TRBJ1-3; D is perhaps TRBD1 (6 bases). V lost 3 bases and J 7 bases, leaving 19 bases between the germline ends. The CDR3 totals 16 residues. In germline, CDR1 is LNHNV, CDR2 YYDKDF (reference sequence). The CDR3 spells CATSRYKTGLRNTIYF. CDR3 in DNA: TGTGCCACCAGCAGGTATAAGACAGGTCTAAGGAACACCATATATTTT. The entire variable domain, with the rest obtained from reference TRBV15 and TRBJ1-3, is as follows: DAMVIQNPRYQVTQFGKPVTLSCSQTLNHNVMYWYQQKSSQAPKLLFHYYDKDFNNEADTPDNFQSRRPNTSFCFLDIRSPGLGDTAMYLCATSRYKTGLRNTIYFGEGSWLTVV.

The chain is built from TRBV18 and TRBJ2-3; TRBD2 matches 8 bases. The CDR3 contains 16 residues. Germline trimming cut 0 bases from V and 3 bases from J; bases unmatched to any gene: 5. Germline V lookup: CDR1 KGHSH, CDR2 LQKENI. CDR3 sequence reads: CASSPPGRGRTDTQYF. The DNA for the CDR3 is TGTGCCAGCTCACCACCCGGGAGGGGAAGGACAGATACGCAGTATTTT.

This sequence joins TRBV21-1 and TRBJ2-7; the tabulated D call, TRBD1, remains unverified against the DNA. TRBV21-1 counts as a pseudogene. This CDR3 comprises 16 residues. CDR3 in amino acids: CASRIDRDRSSYEQYV. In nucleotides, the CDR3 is TGTGCCAGCAGAATAGACCGGGACAGGAGCTCCTACGAGCAGTACGTC.

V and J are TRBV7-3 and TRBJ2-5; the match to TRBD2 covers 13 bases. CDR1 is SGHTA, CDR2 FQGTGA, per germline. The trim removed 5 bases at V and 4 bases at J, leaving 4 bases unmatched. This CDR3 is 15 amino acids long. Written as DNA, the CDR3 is TGTGCCAGCAGCACTAGCGGGGGGGCTCGAGAGACCCAGTACTTC. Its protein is CASSTSGGARETQYF.

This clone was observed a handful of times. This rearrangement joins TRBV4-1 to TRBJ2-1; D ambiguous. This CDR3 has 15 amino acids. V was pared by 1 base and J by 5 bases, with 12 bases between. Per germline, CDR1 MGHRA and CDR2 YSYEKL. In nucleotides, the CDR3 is TGCGCCAGCAGCCAAGGTCCAGCAACTAACAATGAGCAGTTCTTC. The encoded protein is CASSQGPATNNEQFF.

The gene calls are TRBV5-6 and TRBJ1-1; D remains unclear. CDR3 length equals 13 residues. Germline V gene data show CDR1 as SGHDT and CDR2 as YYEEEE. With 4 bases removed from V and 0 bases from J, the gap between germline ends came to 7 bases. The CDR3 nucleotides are TGTGCCAGCAGCCCCGCAGTGAACACTGAAGCTTTCTTT. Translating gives CASSPAVNTEAFF. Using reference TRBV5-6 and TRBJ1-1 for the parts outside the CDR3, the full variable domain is DAGVTQSPTHLIKTRGQQVTLRCSPKSGHDTVSWYQQALGQGPQFIFQYYEEEERQRGNFPDRFSGHQFPNYSSELNVNALLLGDSALYLCASSPAVNTEAFFGQGTRLTVV.

As DNA, the CDR3 is TGTGCCAGGCAGGGGGCGAGCTCTGGAAACACCATATATTTT. It encodes CARQGASSGNTIYF. This chain joins TRBV6-5 and TRBJ1-3; 8 bases match TRBD1. Trimming removed 9 bases from V and 0 bases from J; junction bases left unmatched: 4. The CDR3 is made up of 14 amino acids. CDR1 and CDR2 (germline): MNHEY, SVGAGI.

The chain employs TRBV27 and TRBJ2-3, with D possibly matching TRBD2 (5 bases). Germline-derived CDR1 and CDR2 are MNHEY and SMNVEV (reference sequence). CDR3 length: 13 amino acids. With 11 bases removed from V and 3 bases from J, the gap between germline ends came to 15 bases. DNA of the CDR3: TGTGCCGCGAGGGCGGGCGGGACAGATACGCAGTATTTT. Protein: CAARAGGTDTQYF.

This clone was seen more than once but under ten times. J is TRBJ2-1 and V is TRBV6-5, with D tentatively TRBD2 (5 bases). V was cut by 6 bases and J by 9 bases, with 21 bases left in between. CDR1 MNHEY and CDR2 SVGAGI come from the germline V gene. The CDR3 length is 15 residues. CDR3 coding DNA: TGTGCCAGCAGCCCCGGGTCTATCCTAGCAAGTGAGCAGTTCTTC. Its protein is CASSPGSILASEQFF.

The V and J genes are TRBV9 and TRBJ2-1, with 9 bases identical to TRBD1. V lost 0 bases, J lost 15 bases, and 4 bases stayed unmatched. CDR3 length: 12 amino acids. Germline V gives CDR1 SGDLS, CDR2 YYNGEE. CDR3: CASSVGGTGMFF. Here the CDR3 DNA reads TGTGCCAGCAGCGTAGGAGGGACAGGGATGTTCTTC.

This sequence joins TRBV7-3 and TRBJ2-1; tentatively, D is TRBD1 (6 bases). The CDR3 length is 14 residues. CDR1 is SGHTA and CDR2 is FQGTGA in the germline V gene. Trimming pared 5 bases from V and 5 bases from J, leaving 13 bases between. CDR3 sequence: CASSHKQGNNEQFF. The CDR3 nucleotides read TGTGCCAGCAGCCACAAACAGGGCAACAATGAGCAGTTCTTC.

The CDR3 DNA reads TGTGCCACGGCAAGCCAAGAGACCCAGTACTTC. It specifies CATASQETQYF. V gene TRBV24-1 combines with J gene TRBJ2-5; D unresolved. The germline CDR1 and CDR2 sequences are KGHDR and SFDVKD. The germline V and J ends were trimmed by 10 bases and 1 base, with 6 bases remaining between them. This CDR3 is 11 amino acids long.